What follows are 27 T cell receptor beta chains derived from one specimen sequenced in a study of cytomegalovirus exposure and HLA in healthy donors. Primers for the PCR totalled 60 Vbeta and 13 Jbeta. The assay was immunoSEQ multiplex PCR, and TCRdb's table has in-frame clones only and misses some. The sample includes about 140,000 clones, about 75% of them seen just once. Sample: PBMCs. The receptors shown here come from a woman between 25 and 40 years old in good health and CMV-seronegative.

The chain couples TRBV25-1 to TRBJ1-2, with unresolved D. The V end lost 3 bases, the J end lost 8 bases, and 13 bases lay between the germline ends. The CDR3 contains 13 residues. Per the germline V gene, CDR1 is MGHDK and CDR2 is SYGVNS. CDR3 DNA: TGTGCCAGCAGTGATAGCGACTATCCGGGCTACACCTTC. It specifies CASSDSDYPGYTF.

The V call is TRBV5-1, the J call TRBJ2-3; a possible D gene is TRBD1 (6 bases). V was shortened by 1 base and J by 4 bases, with 10 bases between the two germline ends. The CDR3 totals 14 residues. In germline, CDR1 is SGHRS, CDR2 YFSETQ. The CDR3 loop reads CASSLKGVPDTQYF. DNA of the CDR3: TGCGCCAGCAGCTTGAAGGGGGTCCCAGATACGCAGTATTTT. Supplemented by reference TRBV5-1 and TRBJ2-3, the full variable domain reads KAGVTQTPRYLIKTRGQQVTLSCSPISGHRSVSWYQQTPGQGLQFLFEYFSETQRNKGNFPGRFSGRQFSNSRSEMNVSTLELGDSALYLCASSLKGVPDTQYFGPGTRLTVL.

The gene calls are TRBV29-1 and TRBJ2-1; 8 nucleotides line up with TRBD2. Germline V CDR1 and CDR2: SQVTM, ANQGSEA. The CDR3 is 14 amino acids. V shed 5 bases and J 0 bases; nucleotides not matched to a gene: 3. The CDR3 nucleotides are TGCAGCGTTCCAGCGGGGGTCTCCTACAATGAGCAGTTCTTC. Translation: CSVPAGVSYNEQFF.

The gene calls are TRBV10-3 and TRBJ2-1, with D tentatively TRBD2 (5 bases). This CDR3 is 13 amino acids long. CDR1 is ENHRY and CDR2 is SYGVKD in the germline V gene. Trimming shortened V by 7 bases and J by 5 bases, and 12 bases separated the two germline ends. DNA of the CDR3: TGTGCCATCAACGGCGGGTCCAACAATGAGCAGTTCTTC. Residues: CAINGGSNNEQFF.

The CDR3 DNA reads as TGTGCAAGTCGCCTAGGTGCTAGCGGGGGATCCGGGGACATTCAGTACTTC. It encodes CASRLGASGGSGDIQYF. The chain carries TRBV12-2 and TRBJ2-4; the listed D gene, TRBD2, was not tested against the DNA. TRBV12-2 is a listed pseudogene. The CDR3 spans 17 residues.

The rearrangement uses TRBV6-5 and TRBJ2-7; 7 bases are a match to TRBD1. Germline V CDR1 and CDR2: MNHEY, SVGAGI. V lost 6 bases to trimming and J lost 7 bases; unmatched junction nucleotides: 6. The CDR3 is made up of 12 amino acids. The CDR3, as DNA: TGTGCCAGCAGCAAGACAGGGCGGGAGCAGTACTTC. Protein product: CASSKTGREQYF.

This rearrangement joins TRBV5-1 to TRBJ2-7; 8 bases map to TRBD1. The CDR3 covers 14 residues. The germline CDR1 and CDR2 sequences are SGHRS and YFSETQ. V lost 5 bases to trimming and J lost 0 bases; unmatched junction nucleotides: 4. Written as DNA, the CDR3 is TGCGCCAGCAGACAGGGGACAGGCTCCTACGAGCAGTACTTC. This sequence encodes CASRQGTGSYEQYF.

This clone has a handful of counts. The V gene is TRBV30, the J gene TRBJ2-3; 8 bases are shared with TRBD2. The CDR3 is 14 residues long. Per the germline V gene, CDR1 is GTSNPN and CDR2 is SVGIG (reference sequence). Trimming cost V 8 bases and J 2 bases; bases outside gene matches: 9. CDR3 bases: TGTGCCACCAAGGTAGCGGGGCTCACAGATACGCAGTATTTT. The encoded protein is CATKVAGLTDTQYF. Drawing the rest from reference TRBV30 and TRBJ2-3, the complete variable domain is SQTIHQWPATLVQPVGSPLSLECTVEGTSNPNLYWYRQAAGRGLQLLFYSVGIGQISSEVPQNLSASRPQDRQFILSSKKLLLSDSGFYLCATKVAGLTDTQYFGPGTRLTVL.

The chain employs TRBV7-2 and TRBJ1-3; no firm D call. CDR1 is SGHTA and CDR2 is FQGNSA in the germline V gene. V was clipped by 6 bases and J by 0 bases, with 6 bases between them. This CDR3 comprises 13 residues. CDR3 nucleotide sequence: TGTGCCAGCAGGTCCAACTCTGGAAACACCATATATTTT. This codes for CASRSNSGNTIYF.

The genes are TRBV6-1 and TRBJ1-2; tentative D call: TRBD1 (5 bases). This CDR3 has 13 amino acids. Germline V CDR1 and CDR2: MNHNS, SASEGT. V was shortened by 3 bases and J by 7 bases, with 12 bases between the two germline ends. The CDR3 coding sequence is TGTGCCAGCAGTGATGGCAGGGAGGCTGGCTACACCTTC. Residues: CASSDGREAGYTF.

The chain links TRBV11-2 to TRBJ1-2; D is perhaps TRBD1 (5 bases). This CDR3 spans 16 amino acids. Trimming left V 2 bases short and J 4 bases short, with 17 bases between. CDR1 is SGHAT, CDR2 FQNNGV, per germline. CDR3 coding DNA: TGTGCCAGCAGCTTATGGTCGGCGGGGCTCGGCTATGGCTACACCTTC. The encoded protein is CASSLWSAGLGYGYTF.

This chain joins TRBV29-1 and TRBJ1-2; 11 bases align to TRBD1. Germline V gene sequence: CDR1 SQVTM, CDR2 ANQGSEA. Germline trimming cut 7 bases from V and 1 base from J; bases unmatched to any gene: 2. This CDR3 has 13 amino acids. CDR3 loop: CSGGQGGNYGYTF. CDR3 in DNA: TGCAGCGGGGGACAGGGGGGTAACTATGGCTACACCTTC.

A note on this clone: A read error may produce the germline difference seen at one junction end. The chain couples TRBV7-9 to TRBJ2-2; D call uncertain. The CDR3 length is 15 residues. The germline CDR1 and CDR2 sequences are SEHNR and FQNEAQ (reference sequence). The CDR3 reads CANSFPSRNTGELFF. As DNA, the CDR3 is TGTGCCAACAGCTTCCCGTCCAGGAACACCGGGGAGCTGTTTTTT.

Turning to this clone: The junction departs from germline at one end; a sequencing error may be responsible. The CDR3 DNA follows: TGTGCTAGCAGCGCGAAGACTAGCGGGGGGGCCAGGGATGAGCAGTTCTTC. This translates into CASSAKTSGGARDEQFF. The V gene is TRBV7-7, the J gene TRBJ2-1, with TRBD2 matching 14 bases. The length of the CDR3 is 17 residues. In germline, CDR1 is SSHAT, CDR2 FNYEAQ (reference sequence).

This rearrangement joins TRBV6-1 to TRBJ2-3; 10 bases fit TRBD1. Trimming cost V 6 bases and J 4 bases; bases outside gene matches: 4. Germline-derived CDR1 and CDR2 are MNHNS and SASEGT. The CDR3 totals 14 residues. This chain's CDR3 is CASSDRGRPDTQYF. The CDR3 nucleotides read TGTGCCAGCAGCGACAGGGGGCGCCCAGATACGCAGTATTTT.

This CDR3 is CSAVLSGANVLTF. In DNA, the CDR3 is TGCAGCGCGGTTCTCTCTGGGGCCAACGTCCTGACTTTC. The genes are TRBV29-1 and TRBJ2-6; D is ambiguous. The CDR3 sequence is 13 residues long. The V end lost 7 bases, the J end lost 0 bases, and 7 bases lay between the germline ends. Germline-derived CDR1 and CDR2 are SQVTM and ANQGSEA.

This clone has just one count. This chain links TRBV7-9 with TRBJ1-2, with a possible D match to TRBD1 (5 bases). Germline V gene lookup returns CDR1 SEHNR and CDR2 FQNEAQ (reference sequence). Trimming stripped 2 bases from V and 7 bases from J, with 11 bases between. The CDR3 consists of 13 residues. The CDR3 reads CASSLQGMFGYTF. The CDR3 DNA sequence: TGTGCCAGCAGCTTACAGGGAATGTTTGGCTACACCTTC.

The sample holds one count of this clone. This sequence joins TRBV7-6 and TRBJ2-1, with a tentative D call TRBD2 (7 bases). Germline V CDR1 and CDR2: SGHVS, FNYEAQ. This CDR3 is 15 amino acids long. V dropped 5 bases and J dropped 2 bases, with 13 bases sitting between them. CDR3: CASSPRGTPYNEQFF. The CDR3 nucleotides are TGTGCCAGCAGCCCGCGGGGGACACCCTACAATGAGCAGTTCTTC.

This rearrangement joins TRBV2 to TRBJ1-6, with D tentatively TRBD1 (5 bases). CDR3 length: 14 residues. The germline V and J ends were trimmed by 4 bases and 9 bases, with 13 bases remaining between them. Germline lookup yields CDR1 SNHLY and CDR2 FYNNEI. CDR3 residues: CASSAEGEGSPLHF. The CDR3 DNA is TGTGCCAGCAGTGCTGAAGGGGAGGGTTCACCCCTCCACTTT. The full variable domain, with the rest looked up from reference TRBV2 and TRBJ1-6, is EPEVTQTPSHQVTQMGQEVILRCVPISNHLYFYWYRQILGQKVEFLVSFYNNEISEKSEIFDDQFSVERPDGSNFTLKIRSTKLEDSAMYFCASSAEGEGSPLHFGNGTRLTVT.

The chain is built from TRBV30 and TRBJ1-3; no firm D call. The ends were cut back, 4 bases at V and 1 base at J, with 5 bases in the middle. The CDR3 extends over 12 amino acids. The germline V gene has CDR1 GTSNPN and CDR2 SVGIG (reference sequence). CDR3 bases: TGTGCCTGGATTCCGTCTGGAAACACCATATATTTT. Translated: CAWIPSGNTIYF.

This clone was observed once. The J gene is TRBJ1-1, the V gene TRBV2; TRBD1 agrees at 8 bases. V trimming: 5 bases; J trimming: 4 bases; junction bases outside the gene matches: 9. The CDR3 sequence is 15 residues long. Per germline, CDR1 SNHLY and CDR2 FYNNEI. The CDR3 here is CASSMRQGFGTEAFF. The CDR3 DNA is TGTGCCAGCAGTATGAGACAGGGGTTCGGCACTGAAGCTTTCTTT.

This clone has just one count. A read error may produce the germline difference seen at one junction end. V gene TRBV2 combines with J gene TRBJ2-7; D possibly corresponds to TRBD1 (6 bases). Per germline, CDR1 SNHLY and CDR2 FYNNEI. This CDR3 region has 12 residues. The CDR3 sequence: CASKDRSYGQYF. The CDR3 DNA reads as TGTGCCAGCAAGGACAGATCCTACGGGCAGTACTTC.

The chain couples TRBV7-3 to TRBJ1-1; a possible D gene is TRBD1 (5 bases). The CDR3 totals 15 residues. CDR1 and CDR2 from the germline V gene are SGHTA and FQGTGA. The germline V and J ends were trimmed by 5 bases and 5 bases, with 18 bases remaining between them. CDR3: CASSASGTAVTEAFF. In DNA form, the CDR3 reads TGTGCCAGCAGCGCCAGCGGGACTGCCGTGACTGAAGCTTTCTTT.

The chain uses TRBV27 and TRBJ2-2; D might be TRBD1 (6 bases). The CDR3 extends over 14 amino acids. V lost 2 bases and J 7 bases, leaving 11 bases between the germline ends. Germline values: CDR1 MNHEY, CDR2 SMNVEV (reference sequence). In DNA, the CDR3 is TGTGCCAGCAGTTTACACAGGGCTGACGGGGAGCTGTTTTTT. Its protein product is CASSLHRADGELFF.

The J gene is TRBJ2-7, the V gene TRBV21-1; whether TRBD1, the table's D call, matches the DNA was not checked. TRBV21-1 is noted as a pseudogene. There are 14 residues in the CDR3. For the CDR3, the DNA is TGTGCCAGCAGCCCGGGACAGGTCTTCGGGGAGCAGTACTTC. It codes for CASSPGQVFGEQYF.

This chain connects TRBV7-6 to TRBJ1-6; D call uncertain. The CDR3 has 14 amino acids. Germline loops: CDR1 SGHVS, CDR2 FNYEAQ. With 1 base removed from V and 9 bases from J, the gap between germline ends came to 10 bases. CDR3 nucleotide sequence: TGTGCCAGCAGCTTAGATGTTGCAGGTTCACCCCTCCACTTT. This translates into CASSLDVAGSPLHF.

The chain employs TRBV5-1 and TRBJ2-7; D possibly corresponds to TRBD1 (5 bases). The CDR3 runs to 14 residues. CDR1 is SGHRS, CDR2 YFSETQ, per germline. V shed 0 bases and J shed 2 bases, with 9 bases lying between them. CDR3 sequence (DNA): TGCGCCAGCAGCTTGGGACAGCGACCCTACGAGCAGTACTTC. This codes for CASSLGQRPYEQYF.